What follows are 7 T cell receptor beta chains derived from one specimen sequenced in a study of post-analysis software for immune sequencing data. Overall study findings and caveats: The study found TRBV5-6, TRBV5-1 and TRBV20-1 among 5 or 6 TRBV segments more frequent in patients than controls.

The authors incorporated unique molecular identifiers into the TCR beta cDNA libraries. One entry per CDR3 protein results from TCRdb running MiXCR on the PCR reads. The sample lists approximately 460,000 distinct CDR3 sequences; nearly 45% were seen once. Which antigens these TCRs recognize remains unknown. Sequencing was carried out using blood. The source is a girl aged 10 to 17 with multiple sclerosis.

The chain combines TRBV5-5 with TRBJ2-6, with D hard to call. The CDR3 consists of 16 residues. The germline gives CDR1 SGHKS, CDR2 YYEKEE (reference sequence). Deletions cut 7 bases from V and 2 bases from J, with 16 bases between. The CDR3 nucleotides read TGTGCCAGCGGCCCCGGTTGGGCTCCTGGGGCCAACGTCCTGACTTTC. Amino acid sequence: CASGPGWAPGANVLTF.

This chain connects TRBV2 to TRBJ2-1; TRBD2 might be the D (6 bases). This CDR3 has 14 amino acids. Trimming removed 1 base at V and 10 bases at J, with 14 bases between. Per the germline V gene, CDR1 is SNHLY and CDR2 is FYNNEI. CDR3 amino acids: CASSEEQVEGEQFF. In DNA form, the CDR3 reads TGTGCCAGCAGTGAAGAACAGGTGGAGGGGGAGCAGTTCTTC.

A few counts support this clonotype. The rearrangement uses TRBV5-5 and TRBJ2-3; D is undetermined. Trimming removed 0 bases from V and 1 base from J, with 6 bases in between. Germline V gene lookup returns CDR1 SGHKS and CDR2 YYEKEE (reference sequence). The CDR3 extends over 14 amino acids. CDR3 protein: CASSLGHRTDTQYF. The DNA of the CDR3 is TGTGCCAGCAGCTTGGGCCATCGCACAGATACGCAGTATTTT.

The V and J genes are TRBV4-1 and TRBJ2-3; TRBD2 matches 10 bases. The CDR3 totals 17 residues. The J segment lost 0 bases and the V segment lost 4 bases, leaving 7 bases of the junction unmatched. Germline values: CDR1 MGHRA, CDR2 YSYEKL. As DNA, the CDR3 is TGCGCCAGCAGCCCCTATACTAGCGGGGTTAGCACAGATACGCAGTATTTT. Translated: CASSPYTSGVSTDTQYF.

The rearrangement joins TRBV9 to TRBJ2-3, with D unclear. The CDR3 spans 15 residues. Trimming removed 2 bases from V and 4 bases from J, with 14 bases in between. Germline V gene lookup returns CDR1 SGDLS and CDR2 YYNGEE. The CDR3 DNA is TGTGCCAGCAGCGTCTCCCGAGGTGTGTCAGATACGCAGTATTTT. Translation: CASSVSRGVSDTQYF.

The chain links TRBV5-1 to TRBJ2-5; D is ambiguous. CDR1 SGHRS and CDR2 YFSETQ come from the germline V gene. V lost 0 bases and J lost 0, with 18 bases in between. This CDR3 spans 18 amino acids. CDR3 nucleotide sequence: TGCGCCAGCAGCTTGGCCCCTCGAGACTCCCTTTACCAAGAGACCCAGTACTTC. Amino acid sequence: CASSLAPRDSLYQETQYF.

This clonotype was detected ten times or more. The rearrangement uses TRBV4-1 and TRBJ2-3; TRBD2 aligns across 10 bases. The CDR3 length is 16 residues. J was trimmed by 2 bases and V by 2 bases; bases with no gene match: 4. Germline loops: CDR1 MGHRA, CDR2 YSYEKL. The CDR3 protein is CASSQLAGGDTDTQYF. CDR3 sequence (DNA): TGCGCCAGCAGCCAATTAGCGGGAGGCGACACAGATACGCAGTATTTT.